Listed below are T cell receptor beta chains from one sample, sequenced in a study of T cells expressing NK-cell markers. For each CDR3 protein, TCRdb gives one entry from its re-call of the 5' RACE reads, without DNA. Its listing shows 350,000 to 400,000 distinct CDR3 sequences. Sequencing was done on a sample of blood T cells: a sorted CD56 or NKG2C T cell subset, CD4+ or CD8+ T cells, or bulk PBMC T cells (not recorded which). The source is a woman between 50 and 59 years old in good health. CDR3s include the opening cysteine and the closing phenylalanine or tryptophan. Each record gives: J gene, V gene, CDR3 protein.

J: TRBJ2-1
V: TRBV7-9
CDR3: CASTTGQGISSEQFF

J: TRBJ2-1
V: TRBV10-3
CDR3: CAISESNTPWPFF

J: TRBJ1-2
V: TRBV29-1
CDR3: CSVEQTGGYGYTF

J: TRBJ2-2
V: TRBV12-3/TRBV12-4
CDR3: CASSTTGTITGELFF

J: TRBJ2-1
V: TRBV12-3/TRBV12-4
CDR3: CASTWGGREHEQFF

J: TRBJ2-3
V: TRBV29-1
CDR3: CSVVWTGTISSGTDTQYF

J: TRBJ2-3
V: TRBV4-1
CDR3: CASSQVPPPGLRRLDTQYF

J: TRBJ2-4
V: TRBV5-1
CDR3: CASSFEAGLNIQYF

J: TRBJ2-5
V: TRBV5-6
CDR3: CASSSDEQETQYF

J: TRBJ2-3
V: TRBV20-1
CDR3: CSALVGGNIDTQYF

J: TRBJ1-2
V: TRBV6-5
CDR3: CASSYSITDREDGYTF

J: TRBJ1-2
V: TRBV5-1
CDR3: CASSLGEGSGGYTF

J: TRBJ2-3
V: TRBV6-5
CDR3: CASSYTSGRARDTQYF

J: TRBJ2-6
V: TRBV5-1
CDR3: CASSALRSSGANVLTF

J: TRBJ2-2
V: TRBV20-1
CDR3: CSAPRTGRVGELFF

J: TRBJ1-5
V: TRBV20-1
CDR3: CSAGDRAQPQHF

J: TRBJ2-3
V: TRBV5-6
CDR3: CASSSGRGQWPWAQYF

J: TRBJ2-3
V: TRBV23-1
CDR3: CASSQYQRSTDTQYF

J: TRBJ2-2
V: TRBV24-1
CDR3: CATSALRPYTGTRNTGELFF

J: TRBJ2-4
V: TRBV12-3/TRBV12-4
CDR3: CASSLTAAAKNIQYF

J: TRBJ2-2
V: TRBV11-2
CDR3: CASSHPRSTGELFF

J: TRBJ2-4
V: TRBV14
CDR3: CASSQSWSSGLLAKNIQYF

J: TRBJ2-2
V: TRBV6-5
CDR3: CASSYGLAGANTGELFF

J: TRBJ1-1
V: TRBV20-1
CDR3: CSARDPGLMNTEAFF

J: TRBJ2-3
V: TRBV7-2
CDR3: CASSLVGEGTDTQYF

J: TRBJ2-7
V: TRBV24-1
CDR3: CAASRGGNYEQYF

J: TRBJ2-2
V: TRBV4-1
CDR3: CASSQESWASGSRGRTGELFF

J: TRBJ1-5
V: TRBV12-3/TRBV12-4
CDR3: CASSEGIHQPQHF

J: TRBJ2-3
V: TRBV7-2
CDR3: CASSRGGTTDTQYF

J: TRBJ2-1
V: TRBV7-2
CDR3: CASSFSGQGNEQFF

J: TRBJ1-5
V: TRBV29-1
CDR3: CSVARDGNQPQHF

J: TRBJ2-2
V: TRBV11-2
CDR3: CASSLVFGGTNTGELFF

J: TRBJ2-2
V: TRBV29-1
CDR3: CSVEMQNTGELFF

J: TRBJ2-3
V: TRBV11-2
CDR3: CASSLEVGSTDTQYF

J: TRBJ2-1
V: TRBV10-2
CDR3: CASYGSPSYNEQFF

J: TRBJ2-2
V: TRBV11-3
CDR3: CASSLVPRSGNANTGELFF

J: TRBJ2-1
V: TRBV7-6
CDR3: CASSLEIGTSRFF

J: TRBJ1-1
V: TRBV12-3/TRBV12-4
CDR3: CASSWQGGVSEAFF

J: TRBJ2-5
V: TRBV29-1
CDR3: CSVLRARETQYF

J: TRBJ2-1
V: TRBV3-1
CDR3: CASSPQGLSYNEQFF

J: TRBJ2-1
V: TRBV6-2/TRBV6-3
CDR3: CASSYRGDPYNEQFF

J: TRBJ2-3
V: TRBV5-5
CDR3: CASSKGVGTDTQYF

J: TRBJ2-7
V: TRBV30
CDR3: CAWSPIQTSVSEEQYF

J: TRBJ1-5
V: TRBV5-6
CDR3: CASSLRQNNQPQHF

J: TRBJ1-3
V: TRBV30
CDR3: CAFLRAPAGNTIYF

J: TRBJ2-1
V: TRBV4-2
CDR3: CASSQDRGWDQFF

J: TRBJ1-1
V: TRBV12-3/TRBV12-4
CDR3: CASSHRLGGNTEAFF

J: TRBJ1-1
V: TRBV12-3/TRBV12-4
CDR3: CASSQRGRNPEAFF

J: TRBJ1-2
V: TRBV27
CDR3: CASSPWTANYGYTF

J: TRBJ1-2
V: TRBV30
CDR3: CAWSPTGYGYTF

J: TRBJ1-2
V: TRBV20-1
CDR3: CSAKKGNYGYTF

J: TRBJ2-2
V: TRBV29-1
CDR3: CSVRLAGRAGELFF

J: TRBJ2-3
V: TRBV24-1
CDR3: CATSDSGPPDTQYF

J: TRBJ2-7
V: TRBV6-5
CDR3: CASSYSGTYEQYF